This T cell receptor beta chain was recovered during a study of shared clonotypes between healthy human individuals. The CDR3 contains 16 residues. The ends lost 6 bases at V and 4 bases at J; junction bases unmatched: 7. Germline V gene data show CDR1 as SGHTA and CDR2 as FQGNSA. The donors, healthy adults who were HIV-negative, had experienced no recent acute infections or vaccinations. The authors divided CD4+ cells into CD45RA+ naive and CD45RA-negative memory subsets. To note about this clone: What it binds is unknown.

Study outcomes and limitations: Tissue TCR repertoires likely differ from these blood-only repertoires. In contrast to clonotypes shared by all four donors, non-shared clonotypes had lower generation probabilities.

Libraries were prepared by immunoSEQ multiplex PCR; TCRdb keeps only in-frame clonotypes and omits some of them. The sample gives 2.5 million or so clones, around 90% of which show up once; 0.14% is in the top ten. The sequencing input was naive CD4+ T cells sorted from blood. Subset here: CD45RA+ positively selected. The sequence was obtained from a man between 18 and 29 years old in good health. The chain combines TRBV7-2 with TRBJ2-2, with 11 positions matching TRBD2. The CDR3 loop is CASRITSGSGTGELFF. As DNA, the CDR3 is TGTGCCAGCAGGATAACTAGCGGGAGCGGCACCGGGGAGCTGTTTTTT.